This is a list of T cell receptor beta chains from one sample in a study of T cell responses to AZD1222 COVID-19 vaccine. Method: immunoSEQ multiplex PCR; TCRdb's copy keeps in-frame clones and lacks some. The sample includes about 69,000 clones, roughly 85% of them seen just once. Sequenced here: peripheral blood, sampled 28 days after the second AZD1222 dose. Receptors originate from an adult who received the AZD1222 COVID-19 vaccine. CDR3s include the opening cysteine and the closing phenylalanine or tryptophan. Fields, in order: CDR3 length, D gene, V gene, J gene, clone size, CDR3 protein, CDR3 DNA. The D gene is left open where the match is weak. Where a row states a size, it is once, few, many or the class of an expanded clone; other rows omit it.

CDR3 length: 14; D gene: TRBD1; V gene: TRBV7-9; J gene: TRBJ2-3; clone size: .; CDR3 protein: CASSPRTGVNTQYF; CDR3 DNA: TGTGCCAGCAGCCCAAGGACAGGGGTTAATACGCAGTATTTT
CDR3 length: 16; D gene: .; V gene: TRBV19; J gene: TRBJ1-3; clone size: .; CDR3 protein: CASSTVRGSSGNTIYF; CDR3 DNA: TGTGCCAGTAGTACCGTCCGGGGAAGCTCTGGAAACACCATATATTTT
CDR3 length: 15; D gene: TRBD2; V gene: TRBV2; J gene: TRBJ2-1; clone size: .; CDR3 protein: CASSAGPGGYNEQFF; CDR3 DNA: TGTGCCAGCAGCGCCGGGCCGGGAGGCTACAATGAGCAGTTCTTC
CDR3 length: 15; D gene: .; V gene: TRBV5-1; J gene: TRBJ2-7; clone size: .; CDR3 protein: CASSGEGTPRSEQYF; CDR3 DNA: TGCGCCAGCAGCGGCGAAGGGACCCCGAGGAGCGAGCAGTACTTC
CDR3 length: 13; D gene: .; V gene: TRBV4-2; J gene: TRBJ1-1; clone size: few; CDR3 protein: CASSQGLITEAFF; CDR3 DNA: TGTGCCAGCAGCCAGGGACTCATCACTGAAGCTTTCTTT
CDR3 length: 13; D gene: .; V gene: TRBV5-4; J gene: TRBJ2-5; clone size: .; CDR3 protein: CASRQGPQGTQYF; CDR3 DNA: TGTGCCAGCAGGCAGGGACCCCAGGGGACCCAGTACTTC
CDR3 length: 15; D gene: .; V gene: TRBV18; J gene: TRBJ1-3; clone size: .; CDR3 protein: CASSPSGVTGNTIYF; CDR3 DNA: TGTGCCAGCTCACCGTCCGGGGTGACTGGAAACACCATATATTTT
CDR3 length: 14; D gene: .; V gene: TRBV19; J gene: TRBJ1-2; clone size: .; CDR3 protein: CASSIGLAADGYTF; CDR3 DNA: TGTGCCAGTAGTATAGGACTGGCGGCGGATGGCTACACCTTC
CDR3 length: 14; D gene: .; V gene: TRBV19; J gene: TRBJ2-3; clone size: .; CDR3 protein: CASSLGPHTDTQYF; CDR3 DNA: TGTGCCAGTAGTCTTGGACCGCACACAGATACGCAGTATTTT
CDR3 length: 13; D gene: .; V gene: TRBV12-3/TRBV12-4; J gene: TRBJ1-1; clone size: .; CDR3 protein: CASSMTRNTEAFF; CDR3 DNA: TGTGCCAGCAGCATGACAAGGAACACTGAAGCTTTCTTT
CDR3 length: 14; D gene: TRBD1; V gene: TRBV19; J gene: TRBJ1-5; clone size: .; CDR3 protein: CASSKTGAHQPQHF; CDR3 DNA: TGTGCCAGTAGTAAGACAGGGGCGCATCAGCCCCAGCATTTT
CDR3 length: 13; D gene: .; V gene: TRBV5-6; J gene: TRBJ1-1; clone size: .; CDR3 protein: CASSRQRNTEAFF; CDR3 DNA: TGTGCCAGCAGCCGGCAAAGGAACACTGAAGCTTTCTTT
CDR3 length: 16; D gene: TRBD2; V gene: TRBV5-4; J gene: TRBJ2-3; clone size: .; CDR3 protein: CASSLDLAGVRDTQYF; CDR3 DNA: TGTGCCAGCAGCTTGGATCTAGCGGGAGTGAGAGATACGCAGTATTTT
CDR3 length: 15; D gene: TRBD2; V gene: TRBV3-1/TRBV3-2; J gene: TRBJ2-5; clone size: .; CDR3 protein: CASSQSGGVSETQYF; CDR3 DNA: TGTGCCAGCAGCCAATCCGGGGGGGTGAGTGAGACCCAGTACTTC
CDR3 length: 12; D gene: .; V gene: TRBV29-1; J gene: TRBJ1-1; clone size: .; CDR3 protein: CSVRDGNTEAFF; CDR3 DNA: TGCAGCGTACGGGACGGGAACACTGAAGCTTTCTTT
CDR3 length: 14; D gene: .; V gene: TRBV9; J gene: TRBJ2-7; clone size: .; CDR3 protein: CASSLDQGFYEQYF; CDR3 DNA: TGTGCCAGCAGCTTAGATCAGGGTTTCTACGAGCAGTACTTC
CDR3 length: 16; D gene: .; V gene: TRBV5-6; J gene: TRBJ2-7; clone size: .; CDR3 protein: CASSSTGLQGFYEQYF; CDR3 DNA: TGTGCCAGCAGCTCCACCGGTTTGCAGGGGTTCTACGAGCAGTACTTC
CDR3 length: 15; D gene: TRBD1; V gene: TRBV7-9; J gene: TRBJ2-1; clone size: .; CDR3 protein: CASSSPGTGSNEQFF; CDR3 DNA: TGTGCCAGCAGCTCGCCGGGGACAGGGAGCAATGAGCAGTTCTTC
CDR3 length: 15; D gene: TRBD1; V gene: TRBV7-2; J gene: TRBJ1-4; clone size: .; CDR3 protein: CASSIQGPTNEKLFF; CDR3 DNA: TGTGCCAGCAGCATACAGGGGCCCACTAATGAAAAACTGTTTTTT
CDR3 length: 11; D gene: .; V gene: TRBV10-2; J gene: TRBJ2-7; clone size: .; CDR3 protein: CASSEGTGRNF; CDR3 DNA: TGCGCCAGCAGTGAAGGAACAGGCCGAAACTTC
CDR3 length: 12; D gene: .; V gene: TRBV19; J gene: TRBJ1-1; clone size: .; CDR3 protein: CASSIGGGEAFF; CDR3 DNA: TGTGCCAGTAGTATCGGCGGCGGTGAAGCTTTCTTT
CDR3 length: 15; D gene: .; V gene: TRBV11-2; J gene: TRBJ2-5; clone size: .; CDR3 protein: CASSLDYSYGETQYF; CDR3 DNA: TGTGCCAGCAGCTTAGATTACTCATACGGGGAGACCCAGTACTTC
CDR3 length: 15; D gene: .; V gene: TRBV6-1; J gene: TRBJ2-2; clone size: .; CDR3 protein: CASSEEPRVGGELFF; CDR3 DNA: TGTGCCAGCAGTGAAGAACCCAGGGTTGGCGGGGAGCTGTTTTTT
CDR3 length: 15; D gene: TRBD1; V gene: TRBV6-5; J gene: TRBJ2-5; clone size: .; CDR3 protein: CASSGQGTYQETQYF; CDR3 DNA: TGTGCCAGCAGCGGACAGGGGACTTACCAAGAGACCCAGTACTTC
CDR3 length: 19; D gene: TRBD2; V gene: TRBV7-9; J gene: TRBJ2-1; clone size: .; CDR3 protein: CASSPPGLAGLTSYNEQFF; CDR3 DNA: TGTGCCAGCAGCCCACCGGGACTAGCGGGACTCACTTCCTACAATGAGCAGTTCTTC
CDR3 length: 15; D gene: .; V gene: TRBV6-5; J gene: TRBJ1-3; clone size: .; CDR3 protein: CASSYSGIAGNTIYF; CDR3 DNA: TGTGCCAGCAGTTACTCAGGGATCGCAGGAAACACCATATATTTT
CDR3 length: 14; D gene: .; V gene: TRBV7-9; J gene: TRBJ1-2; clone size: few; CDR3 protein: CASSFTGSNYGYTF; CDR3 DNA: TGTGCCAGCAGCTTTACAGGGTCAAACTATGGCTACACCTTC
CDR3 length: 17; D gene: TRBD2; V gene: TRBV30; J gene: TRBJ2-5; clone size: .; CDR3 protein: CAWSSGVIAGGMETQYF; CDR3 DNA: TGTGCCTGGAGCTCGGGGGTTATAGCGGGAGGGATGGAGACCCAGTACTTC
CDR3 length: 14; D gene: TRBD1; V gene: TRBV10-1; J gene: TRBJ2-1; clone size: .; CDR3 protein: CASSRSRGQDEQFF; CDR3 DNA: TGCGCCAGCAGTCGCTCCAGGGGGCAGGATGAGCAGTTCTTC
CDR3 length: 19; D gene: TRBD2; V gene: TRBV11-2; J gene: TRBJ2-1; clone size: .; CDR3 protein: CASSLAGGASGTGDNEQFF; CDR3 DNA: TGTGCCAGCAGCTTAGCGGGTGGGGCTAGCGGGACGGGGGACAATGAGCAGTTCTTC
CDR3 length: 13; D gene: .; V gene: TRBV6-5; J gene: TRBJ2-3; clone size: .; CDR3 protein: CASNVGATDTQYF; CDR3 DNA: TGTGCCAGCAATGTGGGCGCCACAGATACGCAGTATTTT
CDR3 length: 15; D gene: .; V gene: TRBV5-1; J gene: TRBJ2-2; clone size: .; CDR3 protein: CASSRDGRGTGELFF; CDR3 DNA: TGCGCCAGCAGCCGAGACGGGAGAGGCACCGGGGAGCTGTTTTTT
CDR3 length: 13; D gene: TRBD1; V gene: TRBV2; J gene: TRBJ1-6; clone size: few; CDR3 protein: CASQGDYNSPLHF; CDR3 DNA: TGTGCCAGCCAGGGGGACTATAATTCACCCCTCCACTTT
CDR3 length: 15; D gene: .; V gene: TRBV3-1/TRBV3-2; J gene: TRBJ1-5; clone size: .; CDR3 protein: CASSQSAANNQPQHF; CDR3 DNA: TGTGCCAGCAGCCAATCCGCAGCCAACAATCAGCCCCAGCATTTT
CDR3 length: 15; D gene: TRBD1; V gene: TRBV7-9; J gene: TRBJ1-2; clone size: few; CDR3 protein: CASSLAAQGARGYTF; CDR3 DNA: TGTGCCAGCAGCTTAGCTGCCCAGGGGGCGCGTGGCTACACCTTC
CDR3 length: 15; D gene: TRBD2; V gene: TRBV7-2; J gene: TRBJ2-2; clone size: .; CDR3 protein: CASSWVGGYPGELFF; CDR3 DNA: TGTGCCAGCAGCTGGGTGGGGGGGTACCCCGGGGAGCTGTTTTTT
CDR3 length: 13; D gene: .; V gene: TRBV7-9; J gene: TRBJ2-3; clone size: .; CDR3 protein: CASSATSTDTQYF; CDR3 DNA: TGTGCCAGTAGCGCGACTAGCACAGATACGCAGTATTTT
CDR3 length: 15; D gene: TRBD1; V gene: TRBV10-2; J gene: TRBJ1-5; clone size: .; CDR3 protein: CASSEAGGSYQPQHF; CDR3 DNA: TGCGCCAGCAGTGAGGCAGGGGGCAGTTATCAGCCCCAGCATTTT
CDR3 length: 15; D gene: TRBD2; V gene: TRBV10-3; J gene: TRBJ2-1; clone size: .; CDR3 protein: CAISGAGTSGDEQFF; CDR3 DNA: TGTGCCATCAGTGGAGCCGGGACTAGCGGCGATGAGCAGTTCTTC
CDR3 length: 18; D gene: TRBD2; V gene: TRBV7-9; J gene: TRBJ2-1; clone size: .; CDR3 protein: CASSFTTSGGLSYNEQFF; CDR3 DNA: TGTGCCAGCAGCTTTACAACTAGCGGGGGGCTATCCTACAATGAGCAGTTCTTC
CDR3 length: 13; D gene: TRBD1; V gene: TRBV29-1; J gene: TRBJ1-1; clone size: .; CDR3 protein: CSGIQGAASEAFF; CDR3 DNA: TGCAGCGGTATACAGGGGGCGGCCTCTGAAGCTTTCTTT
CDR3 length: 12; D gene: .; V gene: TRBV3-1/TRBV3-2; J gene: TRBJ2-5; clone size: .; CDR3 protein: CASLSGQETQYF; CDR3 DNA: TGTGCCAGCCTTAGCGGCCAAGAGACCCAGTACTTC
CDR3 length: 13; D gene: .; V gene: TRBV11-2; J gene: TRBJ2-7; clone size: few; CDR3 protein: CASSQQGSGEQYF; CDR3 DNA: TGTGCCAGCAGTCAACAGGGAAGCGGCGAGCAGTACTTC
CDR3 length: 13; D gene: .; V gene: TRBV24-1; J gene: TRBJ2-1; clone size: .; CDR3 protein: CATSEVGSNEQFF; CDR3 DNA: TGTGCCACCAGTGAAGTAGGGTCCAATGAGCAGTTCTTC
CDR3 length: 13; D gene: TRBD1; V gene: TRBV6-5; J gene: TRBJ1-2; clone size: .; CDR3 protein: CASSQGARGGYTF; CDR3 DNA: TGTGCCAGCAGCCAGGGGGCGAGGGGTGGCTACACCTTC
CDR3 length: 16; D gene: TRBD1; V gene: TRBV5-4; J gene: TRBJ2-5; clone size: .; CDR3 protein: CASSLGDRGYQETQYF; CDR3 DNA: TGTGCCAGCAGCTTAGGGGACAGGGGGTACCAAGAGACCCAGTACTTC
CDR3 length: 15; D gene: TRBD2; V gene: TRBV4-1; J gene: TRBJ2-2; clone size: once; CDR3 protein: CASSQGGLSTGELFF; CDR3 DNA: TGCGCCAGCAGCCAAGGGGGACTAAGTACCGGGGAGCTGTTTTTT